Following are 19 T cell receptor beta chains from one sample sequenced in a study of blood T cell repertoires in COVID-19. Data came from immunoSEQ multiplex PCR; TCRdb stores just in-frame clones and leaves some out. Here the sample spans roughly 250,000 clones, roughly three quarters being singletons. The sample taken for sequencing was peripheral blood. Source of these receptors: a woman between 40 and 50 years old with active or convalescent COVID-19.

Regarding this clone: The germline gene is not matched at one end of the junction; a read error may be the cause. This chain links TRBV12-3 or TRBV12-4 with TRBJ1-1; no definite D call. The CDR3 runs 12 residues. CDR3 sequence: CASSLGNYEAFF. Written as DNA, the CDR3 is TGTGCCAGCAGCTTAGGGAACTACGAAGCTTTCTTT.

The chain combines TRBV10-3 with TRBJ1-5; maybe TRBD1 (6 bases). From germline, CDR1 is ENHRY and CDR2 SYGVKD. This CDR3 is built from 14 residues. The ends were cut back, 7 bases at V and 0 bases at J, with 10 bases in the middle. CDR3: CAINPGDSNQPQHF. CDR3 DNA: TGTGCCATCAATCCAGGGGATAGCAATCAGCCCCAGCATTTT.

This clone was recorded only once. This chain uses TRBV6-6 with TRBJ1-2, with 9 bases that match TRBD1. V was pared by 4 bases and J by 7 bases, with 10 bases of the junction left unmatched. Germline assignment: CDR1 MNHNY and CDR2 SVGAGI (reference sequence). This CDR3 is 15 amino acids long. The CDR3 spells CASSSFRTGEGGYTF. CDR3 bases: TGTGCCAGCAGTTCATTTCGGACAGGGGAGGGTGGCTACACCTTC.

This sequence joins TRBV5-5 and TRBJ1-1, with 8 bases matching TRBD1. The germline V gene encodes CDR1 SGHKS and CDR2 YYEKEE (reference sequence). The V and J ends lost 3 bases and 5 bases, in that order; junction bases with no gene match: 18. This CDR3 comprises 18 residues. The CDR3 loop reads CASSSLEDRDRVRTEAFF. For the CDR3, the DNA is TGTGCCAGCAGCTCACTAGAGGACAGGGATAGGGTTCGAACTGAAGCTTTCTTT. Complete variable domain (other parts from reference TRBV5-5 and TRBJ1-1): DAGVTQSPTHLIKTRGQQVTLRCSPISGHKSVSWYQQVLGQGPQFIFQYYEKEERGRGNFPDRFSARQFPNYSSELNVNALLLGDSALYLCASSSLEDRDRVRTEAFFGQGTRLTVV.

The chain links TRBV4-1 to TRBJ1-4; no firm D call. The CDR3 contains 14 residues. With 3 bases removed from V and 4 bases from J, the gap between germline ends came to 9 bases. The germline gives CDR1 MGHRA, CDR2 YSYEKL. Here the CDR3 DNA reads TGCGCCAGCAGCCAGAAACAGTTTAATGAAAAACTGTTTTTT. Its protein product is CASSQKQFNEKLFF.

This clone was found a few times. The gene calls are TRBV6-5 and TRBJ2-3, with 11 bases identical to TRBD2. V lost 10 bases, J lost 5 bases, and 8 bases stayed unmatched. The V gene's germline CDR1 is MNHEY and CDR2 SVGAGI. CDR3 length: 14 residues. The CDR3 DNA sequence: TGTGCCATACCTAGCGGGGGGACGGTAGATACGCAGTATTTT. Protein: CAIPSGGTVDTQYF.

The CDR3 nucleotides read TGTGCCAGCAGTTTAAGAGAGTATGGCTACACCTTC. Translation gives CASSLREYGYTF. The chain recombines TRBV12-3 or TRBV12-4 with TRBJ1-2; unclear D gene. Trimming took off 2 bases at V and 5 bases at J, with 6 bases between the two ends. The length of the CDR3 is 12 residues.

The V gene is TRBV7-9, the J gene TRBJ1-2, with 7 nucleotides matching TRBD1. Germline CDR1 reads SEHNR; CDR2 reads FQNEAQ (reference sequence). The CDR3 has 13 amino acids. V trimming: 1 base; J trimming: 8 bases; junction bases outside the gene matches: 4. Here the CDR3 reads CASSLVSGGGYTF. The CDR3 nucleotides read TGTGCCAGCAGCTTAGTGTCAGGGGGAGGCTACACCTTC. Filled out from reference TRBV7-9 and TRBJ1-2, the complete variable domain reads DTGVSQNPRHKITKRGQNVTFRCDPISEHNRLYWYRQTLGQGPEFLTYFQNEAQLEKSRLLSDRFSAERPKGSFSTLEIQRTEQGDSAMYLCASSLVSGGGYTFGSGTRLTVV.

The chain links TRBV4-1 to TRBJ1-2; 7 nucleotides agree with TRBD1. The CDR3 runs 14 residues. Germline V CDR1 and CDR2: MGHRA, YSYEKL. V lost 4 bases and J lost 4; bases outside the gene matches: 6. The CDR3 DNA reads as TGCGCCAGCAGCCGGGACAGTTTGGTCTATGGCTACACCTTC. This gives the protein CASSRDSLVYGYTF.

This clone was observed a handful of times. CDR3 DNA sequence: TGTGCCTGGAGTGTACACCCGGGGACTGAAGCTTTCTTT. Its protein product is CAWSVHPGTEAFF. The genes are TRBV30 and TRBJ1-1; no reliable D call. CDR3 length: 13 residues. Deletions cut 0 bases from V and 5 bases from J, with 10 bases between. The germline V gene encodes CDR1 GTSNPN and CDR2 SVGIG (reference sequence). Full variable domain (outside the CDR3, taken from reference TRBV30 and TRBJ1-1): SQTIHQWPATLVQPVGSPLSLECTVEGTSNPNLYWYRQAAGRGLQLLFYSVGIGQISSEVPQNLSASRPQDRQFILSSKKLLLSDSGFYLCAWSVHPGTEAFFGQGTRLTVV.

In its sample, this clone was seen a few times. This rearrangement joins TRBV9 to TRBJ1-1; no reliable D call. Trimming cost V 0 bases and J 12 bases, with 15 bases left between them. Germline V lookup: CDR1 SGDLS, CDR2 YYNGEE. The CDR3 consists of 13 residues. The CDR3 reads CASSVVEVGPPFF. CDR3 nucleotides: TGTGCCAGCAGCGTAGTAGAGGTCGGCCCTCCTTTCTTT.

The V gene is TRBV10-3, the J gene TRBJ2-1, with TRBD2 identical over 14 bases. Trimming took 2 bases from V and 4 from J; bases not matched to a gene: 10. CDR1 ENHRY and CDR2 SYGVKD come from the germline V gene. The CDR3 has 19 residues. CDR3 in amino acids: CAISEGGLAGVLAYNEQFF. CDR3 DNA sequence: TGTGCCATCAGTGAGGGGGGACTAGCGGGGGTTCTCGCGTACAATGAGCAGTTCTTC.

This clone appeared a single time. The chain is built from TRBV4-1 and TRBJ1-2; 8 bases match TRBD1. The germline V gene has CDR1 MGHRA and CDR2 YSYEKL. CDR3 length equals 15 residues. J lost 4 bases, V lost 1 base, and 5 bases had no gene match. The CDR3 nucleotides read TGCGCCAGCAGCCAAGTGCAGGGACAGGCCTATGGCTACACCTTC. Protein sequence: CASSQVQGQAYGYTF.

CDR3 in DNA: TGTGCCAGCATGCGGAGACAGCAATTCGAATCACCCCTCCACTTT. This gives the protein CASMRRQQFESPLHF. The chain combines TRBV6-5 with TRBJ1-6; tentative D call: TRBD1 (5 bases). Trimming removed 7 bases from V and 10 bases from J, with 20 bases in between. The CDR3 contains 15 residues. Germline V CDR1 and CDR2: MNHEY, SVGAGI.

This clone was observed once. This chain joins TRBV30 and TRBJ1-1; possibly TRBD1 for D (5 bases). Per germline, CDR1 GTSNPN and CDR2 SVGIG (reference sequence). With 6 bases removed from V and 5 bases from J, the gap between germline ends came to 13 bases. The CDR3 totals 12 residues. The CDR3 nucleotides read TGTGCCTGCGGCAGGGAGGGTACTGAAGCTTTCTTT. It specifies CACGREGTEAFF.

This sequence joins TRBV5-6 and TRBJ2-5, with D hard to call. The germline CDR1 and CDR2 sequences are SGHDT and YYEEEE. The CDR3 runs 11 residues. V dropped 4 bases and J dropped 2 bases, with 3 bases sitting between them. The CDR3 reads CASSRQETQYF. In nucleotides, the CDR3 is TGTGCCAGCAGCCGGCAAGAGACCCAGTACTTC.

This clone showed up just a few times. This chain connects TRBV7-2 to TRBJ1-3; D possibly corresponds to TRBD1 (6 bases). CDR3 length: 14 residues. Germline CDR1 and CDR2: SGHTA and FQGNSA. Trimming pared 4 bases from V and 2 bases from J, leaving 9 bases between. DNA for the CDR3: TGTGCCAGCAGCTCGGACAGCGCTGGAAACACCATATATTTT. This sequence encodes CASSSDSAGNTIYF.

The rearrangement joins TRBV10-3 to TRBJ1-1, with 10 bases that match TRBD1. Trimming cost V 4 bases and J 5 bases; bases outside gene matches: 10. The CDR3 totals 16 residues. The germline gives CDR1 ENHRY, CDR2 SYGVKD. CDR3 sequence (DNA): TGTGCCATCAGTGCAACCGGGACAGGGGTTCGGACTGAAGCTTTCTTT. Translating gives CAISATGTGVRTEAFF.

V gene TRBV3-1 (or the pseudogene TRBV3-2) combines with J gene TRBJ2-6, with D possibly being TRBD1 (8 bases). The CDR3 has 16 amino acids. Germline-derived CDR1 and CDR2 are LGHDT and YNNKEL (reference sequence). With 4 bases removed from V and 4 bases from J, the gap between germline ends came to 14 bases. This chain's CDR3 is CASSPNRGGGANVLTF. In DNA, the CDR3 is TGTGCCAGCAGCCCGAACAGGGGGGGAGGGGCCAACGTCCTGACTTTC.